These T cell receptor beta chains were read from a single sample in a study of early T cells in non-severe SARS-CoV-2 infection. TCRdb fed the 5' RACE reads into MiXCR, producing one record per CDR3 protein. The table has under 30,000 distinct CDR3 sequences, roughly 4.3% seen once. The specimen sequenced was whole blood. These receptors all stem from an adult who was a healthcare worker with PCR-confirmed SARS-CoV-2 infection or an uninfected control (not recorded which). The CDR3 runs from the conserved cysteine through the conserved F or W. Fields, in order: J gene, D gene, V gene, clone size, CDR3 protein, CDR3 DNA. D genes are given only for firm matches. Where a row states a size, it is once, few, many or the class of an expanded clone; other rows omit it.

TRBJ1-2	TRBD1	TRBV4-1	few	CASSKTGGGDYGYTF	TGCGCCAGCAGCAAGACAGGGGGAGGGGACTATGGCTACACCTTC
TRBJ2-1	.	TRBV3-1	many	CASGLERKYNEQFF	TGTGCCAGCGGGCTAGAGCGGAAGTACAATGAGCAGTTCTTC
TRBJ2-7	TRBD1	TRBV5-1	many	CASSKDRAGEQYF	TGCGCCAGCAGCAAGGACAGGGCGGGCGAGCAGTACTTC
TRBJ2-2	.	TRBV20-1	many	CSARPQNTGEPFF	TGCAGTGCTAGACCGCAGAACACCGGGGAGCCGTTTTTT
TRBJ1-6	.	TRBV5-3	many	CARSLWDGNSPLHF	TGTGCCAGAAGCTTGTGGGACGGAAATTCACCCCTCCACTTT
TRBJ2-2	.	TRBV30	few	CAWDVGSNTGELFF	TGTGCCTGGGACGTGGGGTCGAACACCGGGGAGCTGTTTTTT
TRBJ2-1	.	TRBV5-8	few	CASSLGQVSDNEQFF	TGTGCCAGCAGCTTGGGTCAGGTTAGCGACAATGAGCAGTTCTTC
TRBJ2-7	.	TRBV6-2/TRBV6-3	many	CASSYQLYEQYF	TGTGCCAGCAGTTACCAACTGTACGAGCAGTACTTC
TRBJ2-7	TRBD1	TRBV29-1	few	CSVEDGSGGRGEQYF	TGCAGCGTTGAAGATGGTTCAGGGGGCCGGGGCGAGCAGTACTTC
TRBJ1-1	.	TRBV30	many	CAWSGAVAFF	TGTGCCTGGAGCGGTGCGGTTGCTTTCTTT
TRBJ1-3	TRBD1	TRBV6-1	many	CASSEPQGKVGNTIYF	TGTGCCAGCAGTGAACCACAGGGGAAGGTTGGAAACACCATATATTTT
TRBJ2-1	TRBD2	TRBV5-1	.	CASSLTSVSYNEQFF	TGCGCCAGCAGCTTGACTAGCGTTTCCTACAATGAGCAGTTCTTC
TRBJ2-7	TRBD2	TRBV7-4	many	CASSNRKGASGSCEQYF	TGTGCCAGCAGCAACAGGAAGGGGGCTAGCGGGAGTTGCGAGCAGTACTTC
TRBJ1-4	.	TRBV7-6	many	CASRKQGGEKLFF	TGTGCCAGCAGGAAACAGGGAGGTGAAAAACTGTTTTTT
TRBJ2-5	TRBD2	TRBV6-2/TRBV6-3	many	CASSYGGAGANQETQYF	TGTGCCAGCAGTTACGGAGGAGCGGGGGCGAACCAAGAGACCCAGTACTTC
TRBJ2-7	.	TRBV5-6	many	CASSLDRAYEQYF	TGTGCCAGCAGCTTGGACAGGGCGTACGAGCAGTACTTC
TRBJ2-1	TRBD1	TRBV7-9	many	CASSLARTGGKNEQFF	TGTGCCAGCAGCTTAGCCCGGACAGGGGGTAAAAATGAGCAGTTCTTC
TRBJ1-1	.	TRBV20-1	many	CSAPNRGQGSEAFF	TGCAGTGCTCCTAACCGGGGCCAAGGGTCTGAAGCTTTCTTT
TRBJ1-1	.	TRBV20-1	many	CSASAAGGTEAFF	TGCAGTGCTAGCGCGGCAGGAGGTACTGAAGCTTTCTTT
TRBJ2-7	.	TRBV18	few	CASSPQQNSYEQYF	TGTGCCAGCTCACCACAACAGAACTCCTACGAGCAGTACTTC
TRBJ2-5	.	TRBV5-1	many	CASSYGLETRPLETQYF	TGCGCCAGCAGCTACGGGTTGGAAACTAGACCGCTTGAGACCCAGTACTTC
TRBJ2-4	TRBD1	TRBV9	many	CASSVDPGGDQNIQYF	TGTGCCAGCAGCGTAGATCCAGGGGGCGATCAAAACATTCAGTACTTC
TRBJ1-4	.	TRBV20-1	many	CSARAGAGWYEKLFF	TGCAGTGCTAGAGCCGGGGCAGGGTGGTATGAAAAACTGTTTTTT
TRBJ1-2	TRBD1	TRBV29-1	.	CSVGGIRGQLGYTF	TGCAGCGTTGGCGGAATCAGGGGGCAACTCGGCTACACCTTC
TRBJ2-7	.	TRBV20-1	.	CSARGLGPSDEQYF	TGCAGTGCTAGAGGACTGGGACCCTCGGACGAGCAGTACTTC
TRBJ2-4	TRBD1	TRBV7-2	few	CASSTRTGISKNIQYF	TGTGCCAGCAGCACCCGGACAGGAATATCCAAAAACATTCAGTACTTC
TRBJ2-3	.	TRBV7-2	many	CASSFGVGTQYF	TGTGCCAGCAGCTTTGGGGTGGGTACGCAGTATTTT
TRBJ2-6	.	TRBV20-1	many	CSADPVLSGANVLTF	TGCAGTGCTGATCCCGTTCTCTCTGGGGCCAACGTCCTGACTTTC
TRBJ2-5	.	TRBV7-8	many	CASSLAGNQETQYF	TGTGCCAGCAGCTTAGCGGGCAACCAAGAGACCCAGTACTTC
TRBJ2-3	.	TRBV5-1	many	CASSLVPADTQYF	TGCGCCAGCAGCTTGGTCCCGGCGGATACGCAGTATTTT
TRBJ2-5	.	TRBV7-2	many	CASSPRPLGTQYF	TGTGCCAGCAGCCCGCGGCCCCTCGGGACCCAGTACTTC
TRBJ1-1	TRBD1	TRBV7-2	few	CASSLEDRSTTEAFF	TGTGCCAGCAGCTTAGAGGACAGGTCAACCACTGAAGCTTTCTTT
TRBJ2-1	TRBD1	TRBV25-1	many	CASSDLGTGDYNEQFF	TGTGCCAGCAGTGACTTAGGGACAGGCGACTACAATGAGCAGTTCTTC
TRBJ1-6	.	TRBV10-3	few	CAISESRAGDSPLHF	TGTGCCATCAGTGAGTCTAGGGCAGGAGACTCACCCCTCCACTTT
TRBJ1-2	.	TRBV3-1	.	CASSQSRAPPRAYGYTF	TGTGCCAGCAGCCAAAGCCGGGCGCCGCCGAGAGCCTATGGCTACACCTTC
TRBJ2-1	.	TRBV18	.	CASSSRDTGGYNEQFF	TGTGCCAGCTCATCCCGGGACACAGGCGGTTACAATGAGCAGTTCTTC
TRBJ1-2	.	TRBV12-3/TRBV12-4	.	CASRFSGVNYGYTF	TGTGCCAGCCGCTTCAGCGGGGTAAACTATGGCTACACCTTC
TRBJ1-2	.	TRBV4-1	.	CASSQDANYGYTF	TGCGCCAGCAGCCAAGACGCTAACTATGGCTACACCTTC
TRBJ2-3	TRBD2	TRBV7-2	many	CASSRTSGRARDTQYF	TGTGCCAGCAGCCGGACTAGCGGGAGGGCTCGAGATACGCAGTATTTT
TRBJ2-1	.	TRBV2	many	CASTPSGRHEQFF	TGTGCCAGCACCCCTTCTGGTAGGCATGAGCAGTTCTTC